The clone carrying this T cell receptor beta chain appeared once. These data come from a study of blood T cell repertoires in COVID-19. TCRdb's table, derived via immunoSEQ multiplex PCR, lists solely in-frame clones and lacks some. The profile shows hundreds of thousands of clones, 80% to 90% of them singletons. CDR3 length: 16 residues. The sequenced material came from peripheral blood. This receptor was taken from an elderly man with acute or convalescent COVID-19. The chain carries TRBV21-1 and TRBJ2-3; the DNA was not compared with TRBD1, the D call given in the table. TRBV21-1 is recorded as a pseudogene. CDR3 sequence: CASSPDRVPSTDTQYF. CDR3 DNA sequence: TGTGCCAGCAGCCCGGACAGGGTGCCTAGCACAGATACGCAGTATTTT.